A selection of T cell receptor beta chains follows, all from one sample in a study of shared clonotypes between healthy human individuals. Assay: immunoSEQ multiplex PCR; the TCRdb copy retains only in-frame clones and omits some. Of a few million clones listed, around 90% were seen once; the top ten hold roughly 0.15%. The sequenced sample consisted of naive CD4+ T cells sorted from blood. The receptors here all came from a man aged 18 to 29 in good health. The CDR3 runs from the conserved cysteine through the conserved F or W. Fields, in order: J gene, V gene, D gene, clone size, CDR3 DNA, CDR3 protein. The D gene is left open where the match is weak. Only part of the rows carry a size: once, few, many, or a class if the clone is expanded.

j_call: TRBJ1-5; v_call: TRBV7-2; d_call: NA; clone_size: NA; cdr3_nt: TGTGCCAGCAGCTCAGACGCATTGGATCAGCCCCAGCATTTT; cdr3_aa: CASSSDALDQPQHF
j_call: TRBJ1-5; v_call: TRBV7-2; d_call: TRBD1; clone_size: NA; cdr3_nt: TGTGCCAGCAGCCCACAGGGGGAGGGCAATCAGCCCCAGCATTTT; cdr3_aa: CASSPQGEGNQPQHF
j_call: TRBJ2-1; v_call: TRBV19; d_call: NA; clone_size: NA; cdr3_nt: TGTGCCAGTAGTGCCCGGGGGAAGAGGAATGAGCAGTTCTTC; cdr3_aa: CASSARGKRNEQFF
j_call: TRBJ2-5; v_call: TRBV6-5; d_call: TRBD2; clone_size: NA; cdr3_nt: TGTGCCAGCCAGGGACTAGCGGGGGCAGAGACCCAGTACTTC; cdr3_aa: CASQGLAGAETQYF
j_call: TRBJ1-1; v_call: TRBV10-3; d_call: NA; clone_size: NA; cdr3_nt: TGTGCCACCATGGGCGGCCTAAGTGAAGCTTTCTTT; cdr3_aa: CATMGGLSEAFF
j_call: TRBJ1-5; v_call: TRBV7-2; d_call: NA; clone_size: NA; cdr3_nt: TGTGCCAGCAGCTTACAGGGAAATCAGCCCCAGCATTTT; cdr3_aa: CASSLQGNQPQHF
j_call: TRBJ2-5; v_call: TRBV4-1; d_call: NA; clone_size: NA; cdr3_nt: TGCGCCAGCAGCCAGTCCGGATCCTTCCGGGGCCAAGAGACCCAGTACTTC; cdr3_aa: CASSQSGSFRGQETQYF
j_call: TRBJ2-7; v_call: TRBV7-2; d_call: TRBD1; clone_size: NA; cdr3_nt: TGTGCCAGCAGCTCTCGGGACAGTCAGGTGTACGAGCAGTACTTC; cdr3_aa: CASSSRDSQVYEQYF
j_call: TRBJ1-1; v_call: TRBV6-5; d_call: TRBD1; clone_size: NA; cdr3_nt: TGTGCCAGCAGTTACTCGGGACAGGGGGGGACTGAAGCTTTCTTT; cdr3_aa: CASSYSGQGGTEAFF
j_call: TRBJ2-1; v_call: TRBV27; d_call: TRBD1; clone_size: NA; cdr3_nt: TGTGCCAGCAGTCGAGACAGGGCAGCCTACAATGAGCAGTTCTTC; cdr3_aa: CASSRDRAAYNEQFF
j_call: TRBJ2-5; v_call: TRBV7-2; d_call: NA; clone_size: NA; cdr3_nt: TGTGCCAGCAGCCCCAGAGAGTACCAAGAGACCCAGTACTTC; cdr3_aa: CASSPREYQETQYF
j_call: TRBJ2-3; v_call: TRBV7-9; d_call: NA; clone_size: NA; cdr3_nt: TGTGCCAGCAGCTTAGTACGACCGGGGGATACAGATACGCAGTATTTT; cdr3_aa: CASSLVRPGDTDTQYF
j_call: TRBJ1-2; v_call: TRBV5-1; d_call: TRBD1; clone_size: NA; cdr3_nt: TGCGCCAGCAGCTCTTCGACAGGGAACTATGGCTACACCTTC; cdr3_aa: CASSSSTGNYGYTF
j_call: TRBJ2-7; v_call: TRBV5-1; d_call: NA; clone_size: NA; cdr3_nt: TGCGCCAGCAGCTTGGGGGGCGCTAATGGCGAGCAGTACTTC; cdr3_aa: CASSLGGANGEQYF
j_call: TRBJ2-7; v_call: TRBV11-2; d_call: TRBD2; clone_size: NA; cdr3_nt: TGTGCCAGCAGGTTGACTAGCGGGAATCCCTACGAGCAGTACTTC; cdr3_aa: CASRLTSGNPYEQYF
j_call: TRBJ1-4; v_call: TRBV14; d_call: TRBD1; clone_size: NA; cdr3_nt: TGTGCCAGCAGCCAAATGCAGGGGGTGAAGGGTGAAAAACTGTTTTTT; cdr3_aa: CASSQMQGVKGEKLFF
j_call: TRBJ1-2; v_call: TRBV6-5; d_call: NA; clone_size: NA; cdr3_nt: TGTGCCAGCAGTTACCCTGGCCAATGGGGCTACACCTTC; cdr3_aa: CASSYPGQWGYTF
j_call: TRBJ1-1; v_call: TRBV7-8; d_call: NA; clone_size: once; cdr3_nt: TGTGCCAGCAGCTTAGTCCCGGGGCTGAACACTGAAGCTTTCTTT; cdr3_aa: CASSLVPGLNTEAFF
j_call: TRBJ1-4; v_call: TRBV9; d_call: TRBD1; clone_size: NA; cdr3_nt: TGTGCCAGCAGCCCCCCCTACATGACAGGGGTCGGTGAAAAACTGTTTTTT; cdr3_aa: CASSPPYMTGVGEKLFF
j_call: TRBJ2-1; v_call: TRBV2; d_call: TRBD1; clone_size: NA; cdr3_nt: TGTGCCAGCAGGGGCGGACAGGTACCCAATGAGCAGTTCTTC; cdr3_aa: CASRGGQVPNEQFF
j_call: TRBJ2-2; v_call: TRBV5-1; d_call: NA; clone_size: once; cdr3_nt: TGCGCCAGCAGCTTGGTACAGGGCCTCACCGGGGAGCTGTTTTTT; cdr3_aa: CASSLVQGLTGELFF
j_call: TRBJ1-5; v_call: TRBV6-1; d_call: NA; clone_size: NA; cdr3_nt: TGTGCCAGCAGTGCCTACAGGGAGCTAAGTAGCAATCAGCCCCAGCATTTT; cdr3_aa: CASSAYRELSSNQPQHF
j_call: TRBJ2-7; v_call: TRBV4-3; d_call: TRBD2; clone_size: NA; cdr3_nt: TGCGCCAGCAGCCAAGACGGGACTACTGACTACGAGCAGTACTTC; cdr3_aa: CASSQDGTTDYEQYF
j_call: TRBJ2-3; v_call: TRBV4-1; d_call: TRBD2; clone_size: NA; cdr3_nt: TGCGCCAGCAGCAGAACTAGCGGGAGCACAGATACGCAGTATTTT; cdr3_aa: CASSRTSGSTDTQYF
j_call: TRBJ1-5; v_call: TRBV19; d_call: NA; clone_size: NA; cdr3_nt: TGTGCCAGTAGTATACCCGGGACACTCAATCAGCCCCAGCATTTT; cdr3_aa: CASSIPGTLNQPQHF
j_call: TRBJ1-2; v_call: TRBV5-1; d_call: NA; clone_size: NA; cdr3_nt: TGCGCCAGCAGCTTGACGGTGACGGGCAACTATGGCTACACCTTC; cdr3_aa: CASSLTVTGNYGYTF
j_call: TRBJ1-2; v_call: TRBV9; d_call: NA; clone_size: NA; cdr3_nt: TGTGCCAGCTCATCTAGGGGTTCCTATGGCTACACCTTC; cdr3_aa: CASSSRGSYGYTF
j_call: TRBJ2-7; v_call: TRBV11-3; d_call: NA; clone_size: NA; cdr3_nt: TGTGCCAGCAGCCCCGAGACGAGCTCCTACGAGCAGTACTTC; cdr3_aa: CASSPETSSYEQYF
j_call: TRBJ2-3; v_call: TRBV5-1; d_call: NA; clone_size: NA; cdr3_nt: TGCGCCAGCAGCGCCCAGGGGATCGGTACAGATACGCAGTATTTT; cdr3_aa: CASSAQGIGTDTQYF
j_call: TRBJ1-5; v_call: TRBV30; d_call: NA; clone_size: NA; cdr3_nt: TGTGCCTGCCAAACTTCCAGGGGCGGGAATCAGCCCCAGCATTTT; cdr3_aa: CACQTSRGGNQPQHF
j_call: TRBJ2-5; v_call: TRBV9; d_call: TRBD1; clone_size: NA; cdr3_nt: TGTGCCAGCAGCGTAGAGACAGGGGGAGTGACCCAGTACTTC; cdr3_aa: CASSVETGGVTQYF
j_call: TRBJ1-5; v_call: TRBV7-9; d_call: TRBD1; clone_size: NA; cdr3_nt: TGTGCCAGCAGCTTAGGAGATAACAGGGGGTGGATAGTGCCCCAGCATTTT; cdr3_aa: CASSLGDNRGWIVPQHF
j_call: TRBJ2-4; v_call: TRBV27; d_call: TRBD2; clone_size: NA; cdr3_nt: TGTGCCAGCATGACTAGCGGGAGGGGAGCCAAAAACATTCAGTACTTC; cdr3_aa: CASMTSGRGAKNIQYF
j_call: TRBJ1-1; v_call: TRBV27; d_call: NA; clone_size: NA; cdr3_nt: TGTGCCAGCAGTCCTCGGCATCGTGGTGAAGCTTTCTTT; cdr3_aa: CASSPRHRGEAFF
j_call: TRBJ2-7; v_call: TRBV18; d_call: NA; clone_size: NA; cdr3_nt: TGTGCCAGCTCACCAAAGTCCGGGGGAGACCTGGTCGAGCAGTACTTC; cdr3_aa: CASSPKSGGDLVEQYF